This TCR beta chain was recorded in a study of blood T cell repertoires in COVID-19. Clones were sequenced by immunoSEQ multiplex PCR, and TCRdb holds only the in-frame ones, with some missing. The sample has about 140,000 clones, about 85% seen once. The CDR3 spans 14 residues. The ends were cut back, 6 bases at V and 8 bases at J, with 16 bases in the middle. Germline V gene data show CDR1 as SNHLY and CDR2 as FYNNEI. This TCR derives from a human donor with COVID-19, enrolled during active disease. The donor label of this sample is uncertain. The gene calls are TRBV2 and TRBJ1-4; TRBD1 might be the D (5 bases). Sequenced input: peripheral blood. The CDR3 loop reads CASRDRARGEKLFF. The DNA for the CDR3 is TGTGCCAGCAGGGACCGCGCCCGGGGGGAAAAACTGTTTTTT.